This TCR beta chain was captured by sequencing in a study of tumor and adjacent non-tumor tissue in lung cancer. Broader study findings: Tumor repertoires had a smaller top 100 clone share than normal lung.

No cell sorting was done before RNA was extracted from the tissue. Between August and November 2014, newly diagnosed, chemotherapy-naive lung cancer patients underwent thoracic surgery in China. TCRbeta libraries were built with three rounds of nested PCR, modified from ARM-PCR. TCRdb reprocessed the multiplex PCR reads via MiXCR and lists one record per CDR3 protein. Seen here are some 120,000 distinct CDR3 sequences, about 66% observed once, and the top ten hold more than 10%. In the case of this clonotype: Its matching antigen is unknown. One end of the junction fails to match germline, which may point to a read error.

The CDR3 loop spans 15 amino acids. The sample comprised lung tumor tissue. The rearrangement joins TRBV12-3 or TRBV12-4 to TRBJ1-2, with 7 positions matching TRBD1. The sequence was obtained from a man aged 25-45 years with non-small cell lung cancer. CDR3 in amino acids: CASSSGQLLNCGYTF. In nucleotides, the CDR3 is TGTGCCAGCAGTTCGGGACAGTTATTGAACTGTGGCTACACCTTC.